This TCR beta chain was sequenced for a study of shared T cell receptors in the human thymus. The assay was immunoSEQ multiplex PCR, and TCRdb's table has in-frame clones only and misses some. In the table there are under 450,000 clones, just under 95% of which are singletons. J lost 6 bases, V lost 6 bases, and 10 bases had no gene match. This CDR3 has 16 amino acids. Looked up from germline, CDR1 is SGHRS and CDR2 is YFSETQ. This receptor was taken from a human donor. The gene calls are TRBV5-1 and TRBJ2-3, with 13 bases that match TRBD2. Sequencing was performed on thymocytes. The CDR3 spells CASMGGLAGVRDTQYF. The CDR3 DNA reads TGCGCCAGCATGGGAGGACTAGCGGGAGTAAGGGATACGCAGTATTTT. Full variable domain (remainder filled in from reference TRBV5-1 and TRBJ2-3): KAGVTQTPRYLIKTRGQQVTLSCSPISGHRSVSWYQQTPGQGLQFLFEYFSETQRNKGNFPGRFSGRQFSNSRSEMNVSTLELGDSALYLCASMGGLAGVRDTQYFGPGTRLTVL.